This T cell receptor beta chain was recorded in a study of shared clonotypes between healthy human individuals. The assay was immunoSEQ multiplex PCR, and TCRdb's table has in-frame clones only and misses some. The sample has about 1,900,000 clones, about 95% seen once. Cells designated naive CD8 were CD45RO-negative and were positively selected for CCR7, with terminally differentiated effector memory CD45RA+ cells excluded. Trimming removed 4 bases from V and 4 bases from J, with 9 bases in between. CDR3 length: 13 residues. Germline assignment: CDR1 SGHDT and CDR2 YYEEEE. The receptor was derived from a man aged 18 to 30 in good health. The sequencing input was naive CD8+ T cells sorted from blood. This chain connects TRBV5-6 to TRBJ1-5; the D gene is possibly TRBD1 (6 bases). CDR3 amino acids: CASSATGNQPQHF. CDR3 bases: TGTGCCAGCAGCGCTACAGGGAATCAGCCCCAGCATTTT.